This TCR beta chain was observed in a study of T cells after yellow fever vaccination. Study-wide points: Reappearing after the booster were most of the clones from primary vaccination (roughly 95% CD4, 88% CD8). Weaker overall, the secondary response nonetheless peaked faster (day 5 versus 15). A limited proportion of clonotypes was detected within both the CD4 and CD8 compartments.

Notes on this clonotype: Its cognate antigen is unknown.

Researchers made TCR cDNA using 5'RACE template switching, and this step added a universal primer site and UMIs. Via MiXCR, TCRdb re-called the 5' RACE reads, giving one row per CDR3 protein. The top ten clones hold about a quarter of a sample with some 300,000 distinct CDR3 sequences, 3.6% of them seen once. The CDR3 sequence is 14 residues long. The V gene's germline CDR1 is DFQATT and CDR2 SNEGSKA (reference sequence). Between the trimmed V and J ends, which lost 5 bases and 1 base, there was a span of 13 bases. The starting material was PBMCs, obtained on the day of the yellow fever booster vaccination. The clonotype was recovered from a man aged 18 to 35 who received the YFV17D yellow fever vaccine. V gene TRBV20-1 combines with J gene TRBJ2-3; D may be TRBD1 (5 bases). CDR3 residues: CSARARQRTDTQYF. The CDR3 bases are TGCAGTGCTCGAGCACGACAGCGCACAGATACGCAGTATTTT.